This TCR beta chain stems from a study of PD-1 blockade in classical Hodgkin lymphoma. No patient escaped relapse after autologous stem cell transplantation, and brentuximab vedotin exposure varied. Produced via immunoSEQ multiplex PCR; TCRdb's table is partial and in-frame only. The table includes about 97,000 clones, around four fifths detected once. In this sample, this clone turned up once. The target antigen is unknown. Overall study findings and caveats: Individuals who commenced nivolumab within less than 1 year of ASCT were excluded. Repertoire differences have undefined causes, possibly disease activity or prior therapy.

Per germline, CDR1 SGHVS and CDR2 FNYEAQ. V lost 0 bases, J lost 7 bases, and 13 bases lay in between. The CDR3 length is 15 residues. V is TRBV7-6 and J is TRBJ2-1; D is perhaps TRBD2 (6 bases). The TCR originated in a human donor with classical Hodgkin lymphoma. The material was peripheral blood mononuclear cells (PBMCs), obtained at baseline. CDR3 in DNA: TGTGCCAGCAGCTTAGCGCTGGGAAGCGGGAATGAGCAGTTCTTC. It yields the protein CASSLALGSGNEQFF.